The clone carrying this T cell receptor (beta chain) has only a few counts. Its antigen remains unknown. This entry is derived from a study of early T cells in non-severe SARS-CoV-2 infection. Study as a whole: RNA in bulk from unsorted whole blood was sequenced, and chains were unpaired.

The CDR3 contains 15 residues. The germline CDR1 and CDR2 sequences are SGHKS and YYEKEE (reference sequence). The J segment lost 2 bases and the V segment lost 4 bases, leaving 6 bases of the junction unmatched. Findings and limits, study-wide: VDJdb-based annotation leaned toward anti-spike CD8 responses and missed private and CD4 specificities.

Researchers attached unique molecular identifiers to individual cDNA molecules. TCRdb recomputed calls from the 5' RACE reads with MiXCR, one row per CDR3 protein. The sample yields approximately 69,000 distinct CDR3 sequences, roughly a tenth seen once. This sequence joins TRBV5-5 and TRBJ1-5, with 7 positions matching TRBD1. This TCR was recovered from an adult who was a healthcare worker with PCR-confirmed SARS-CoV-2 infection or an uninfected control (not recorded which). Sequencing was performed on whole blood. CDR3 coding DNA: TGTGCCAGCAGCCAAACAGGGGCTGGCAATCAGCCCCAGCATTTT. Amino acid sequence: CASSQTGAGNQPQHF.